The clone carrying this TCR beta chain has ten or more counts. The antigen remains undetermined. This sample was taken from a study of T cells in Graves' hyperthyroidism and ophthalmopathy. Overall study context: Peripheral blood was obtained at initial diagnosis, preceding any treatment. Study-wide points: Researchers found most expanded thyroid clonotypes above 0.001 in blood as well.

TCR beta CDR3 regions were amplified from RNA. With the HTBI primer set, the TCR CDR3 went through a first round of RT-PCR. TCRdb re-called the multiplex PCR reads with MiXCR, one entry per CDR3 protein. The table lists about 250,000 distinct CDR3 sequences, roughly 22% of them singletons. PBMCs stemmed from over 7.5 ml fresh peripheral blood. Trimming shortened V by 3 bases and J by 4 bases, and 9 bases separated the two germline ends. CDR1 and CDR2 from the germline V gene are LGHDT and YNNKEL (reference sequence). The CDR3 loop spans 13 amino acids. Sequences were obtained from blood. The V call is TRBV3-1, the J call TRBJ1-2, with a possible D match to TRBD1 (5 bases). This clonotype was obtained from a woman aged 40-49 years with Graves' ophthalmopathy. CDR3 amino acids: CASSQGGPYGYTF. The CDR3, as DNA: TGTGCCAGCAGCCAGGGGGGTCCCTATGGCTACACCTTC.